This is a list of T cell receptor beta chains from one sample in a study of T cell changes during pregnancy in multiple sclerosis. Assay used: immunoSEQ multiplex PCR; TCRdb lists only in-frame clones, some missing. The sample records about 41,000 clones, 80% to 90% being singletons. The specimen comprised CD4+ T cells from peripheral blood mononuclear cells, sampled in the first trimester of pregnancy. The origin of the receptors is a female donor with multiple sclerosis, enrolled in a pregnancy study. CDR3s include the opening cysteine and the closing phenylalanine or tryptophan. D genes are given only for firm matches. The size field is filled for only some rows; it gives once, few, many or a size class.

v_gene: TRBV2; len: 12; abundance: .; d_gene: .; j_gene: TRBJ2-3; CDR3nt: TGTGCCAGCAGAGACATCGCAGATACGCAGTATTTT; CDR3aa: CASRDIADTQYF
v_gene: TRBV30; len: 15; abundance: .; d_gene: TRBD2; j_gene: TRBJ2-5; CDR3nt: TGTGCCTGGAGTTCGTTCCTCGGGACTAGTGAGACCCAGTACTTC; CDR3aa: CAWSSFLGTSETQYF
v_gene: TRBV5-4; len: 14; abundance: .; d_gene: TRBD1; j_gene: TRBJ2-7; CDR3nt: TGTGCCAGCTCAAAATGGACAGGGGCCAACGAGCAGTACTTC; CDR3aa: CASSKWTGANEQYF
v_gene: TRBV7-9; len: 16; abundance: .; d_gene: TRBD2; j_gene: TRBJ2-1; CDR3nt: TGTGCCAGCAGCCTAGCGGGCGGGAGGTGGGGCAATGAGCAGTTCTTC; CDR3aa: CASSLAGGRWGNEQFF
v_gene: TRBV4-3; len: 14; abundance: .; d_gene: TRBD2; j_gene: TRBJ2-1; CDR3nt: TGCGCCAGCAGCCAGGGACTAGCGGGAGTAGAGCAGTTCTTC; CDR3aa: CASSQGLAGVEQFF
v_gene: TRBV6-5; len: 15; abundance: .; d_gene: TRBD1; j_gene: TRBJ2-3; CDR3nt: TGTGCCAGCACCCGAGGGGGGACAGGGTCAGATACGCAGTATTTT; CDR3aa: CASTRGGTGSDTQYF
v_gene: TRBV5-4; len: 15; abundance: .; d_gene: .; j_gene: TRBJ2-2; CDR3nt: TGTGCCAGCAGCTCGAGGCTTTCGAACACCGGGGAGCTGTTTTTT; CDR3aa: CASSSRLSNTGELFF
v_gene: TRBV6-1; len: 16; abundance: once; d_gene: TRBD1; j_gene: TRBJ1-1; CDR3nt: TGTGCCAGCAGTGTCTTACAGGGGGTGGGGAACACTGAAGCTTTCTTT; CDR3aa: CASSVLQGVGNTEAFF
v_gene: TRBV19; len: 14; abundance: .; d_gene: .; j_gene: TRBJ2-3; CDR3nt: TGTGCCAGTAGTATAGGACAGACCACAGATACGCAGTATTTT; CDR3aa: CASSIGQTTDTQYF
v_gene: TRBV6-5; len: 14; abundance: .; d_gene: .; j_gene: TRBJ1-1; CDR3nt: TGTGCCAGCAGTTACTTTGGCGGGGGGACTGAAGCTTTCTTT; CDR3aa: CASSYFGGGTEAFF
v_gene: TRBV6-5; len: 13; abundance: .; d_gene: .; j_gene: TRBJ2-1; CDR3nt: TGTGCCAGCAGTTACGCGTCCCTGAGGGAGCAGTTCTTC; CDR3aa: CASSYASLREQFF
v_gene: TRBV6-4; len: 20; abundance: .; d_gene: TRBD2; j_gene: TRBJ2-5; CDR3nt: TGTGCCAGCAGTGACTCAGGTCGGACTAGCGGGATCATTCTCGGGGAGACCCAGTACTTC; CDR3aa: CASSDSGRTSGIILGETQYF
v_gene: TRBV19; len: 14; abundance: .; d_gene: TRBD1; j_gene: TRBJ2-1; CDR3nt: TGTGCCAGTAGTCGGACAGGGACTGTCGATGAGCAGTTCTTC; CDR3aa: CASSRTGTVDEQFF
v_gene: TRBV7-8; len: 19; abundance: .; d_gene: TRBD1; j_gene: TRBJ1-2; CDR3nt: TGTGCCAGCAGCTTAGTCCTTTTCGACAGGGGGACGAATAACTATGGCTACACCTTC; CDR3aa: CASSLVLFDRGTNNYGYTF
v_gene: TRBV9; len: 15; abundance: .; d_gene: TRBD1; j_gene: TRBJ2-5; CDR3nt: TGTGCCAGCAGCGCCCTCGGGACAGAACAAGAGACCCAGTACTTC; CDR3aa: CASSALGTEQETQYF
v_gene: TRBV2; len: 11; abundance: .; d_gene: .; j_gene: TRBJ2-5; CDR3nt: TGTGCCAGCAGTGACATCGAGACCCAGTACTTC; CDR3aa: CASSDIETQYF
v_gene: TRBV11-2; len: 16; abundance: .; d_gene: TRBD2; j_gene: TRBJ2-1; CDR3nt: TGTGCCAGCAGCTTAGAACCTAGCGGGATAAGGAATGAGCAGTTCTTC; CDR3aa: CASSLEPSGIRNEQFF
v_gene: TRBV18; len: 16; abundance: .; d_gene: .; j_gene: TRBJ1-1; CDR3nt: TGTGCCAGCTTAAGCCAAGTGGGTCGGGGGACCACTGAAGCTTTCTTT; CDR3aa: CASLSQVGRGTTEAFF
v_gene: TRBV28; len: 16; abundance: .; d_gene: TRBD2; j_gene: TRBJ2-5; CDR3nt: TGTGCCAGCACCGGCTTTAGCGGGATGTTCCCTGAGACCCAGTACTTC; CDR3aa: CASTGFSGMFPETQYF
v_gene: TRBV7-3; len: 21; abundance: .; d_gene: TRBD2; j_gene: TRBJ2-5; CDR3nt: TGTGCCAGCAGCTTATTTCCGACGACTAGCGGGAGGGCCGGACTGCTAGAGACCCAGTACTTC; CDR3aa: CASSLFPTTSGRAGLLETQYF
v_gene: TRBV29-1; len: 11; abundance: .; d_gene: TRBD1; j_gene: TRBJ2-7; CDR3nt: TGCAGCGTGAGACAGGGTCGCGAGCAGTACTTC; CDR3aa: CSVRQGREQYF
v_gene: TRBV7-9; len: 14; abundance: .; d_gene: .; j_gene: TRBJ2-1; CDR3nt: TGTGCCAGCAGACGCCCCGGACGGGGCAATGAGCAGTTCTTC; CDR3aa: CASRRPGRGNEQFF
v_gene: TRBV15; len: 14; abundance: .; d_gene: .; j_gene: TRBJ1-2; CDR3nt: TGTGCCACCAGCAGAGCGGGGGGAAACTATGGCTACACCTTC; CDR3aa: CATSRAGGNYGYTF